The next 22 T cell receptor beta chains were all read from a single sample in a study of cytomegalovirus exposure and HLA in healthy donors. PCR primers comprised 60 Vbeta and 13 Jbeta primers. Some clones are missing from TCRdb's copy, which holds only in-frame ones; the method was immunoSEQ multiplex PCR. The table shows 95,000 to 110,000 clones, with 81% occurring only once. Sequencing input: PBMCs. The receptors derive from a man between 25 and 39 years old in good health and CMV-seronegative.

V gene TRBV18 combines with J gene TRBJ1-1, with 9 positions matching TRBD1. This CDR3 region has 14 residues. The V and J ends lost 3 bases and 4 bases, in that order; junction bases with no gene match: 3. Looked up from germline, CDR1 is KGHSH and CDR2 is LQKENI. Here the CDR3 reads CASSPLTGGTEAFF. The CDR3 nucleotides are TGTGCCAGCTCACCCCTGACAGGGGGCACTGAAGCTTTCTTT.

V gene TRBV6-5 combines with J gene TRBJ2-3, with a weak D call TRBD2 (6 bases). The CDR3 spans 13 residues. Between the trimmed V and J ends, which lost 7 bases and 1 base, there was a span of 9 bases. Germline-derived CDR1 and CDR2 are MNHEY and SVGAGI. The CDR3 DNA reads as TGTGCCAGCAAAACGGGAGGCACAGATACGCAGTATTTT. It yields the protein CASKTGGTDTQYF.

The V gene is TRBV7-9, the J gene TRBJ1-1; 11 nucleotides line up with TRBD1. This CDR3 has 15 amino acids. V was clipped by 5 bases and J by 4 bases; unmatched bases: 6. Germline-derived CDR1 and CDR2 are SEHNR and FQNEAQ (reference sequence). CDR3 bases: TGTGCCAGCAGCCCCGGGACAGGGGGTTTCACTGAAGCTTTCTTT. Translated: CASSPGTGGFTEAFF.

The chain has TRBV5-1 and TRBJ2-5, with TRBD2 matching 9 bases. The CDR3 runs to 16 residues. Germline CDR1 SGHRS, CDR2 YFSETQ. V dropped 4 bases and J dropped 5; count of bases not matched to a gene: 12. The CDR3 nucleotides read TGCGCCAGCAGCAGCCCAAGGGGCGGGAGGGACGAGACCCAGTACTTC. Its protein is CASSSPRGGRDETQYF.

This clone was found a few times. The V and J genes are TRBV6-4 and TRBJ2-3; 9 bases align to TRBD2. The J segment lost 4 bases and the V segment lost 8 bases, leaving 13 bases of the junction unmatched. This CDR3 has 16 amino acids. Germline loops: CDR1 MRHNA, CDR2 SNTAGT. CDR3 coding DNA: TGTGCCAGCGCCCAGAGGGCTAGCGGGGAAGCAGATACGCAGTATTTT. Protein sequence: CASAQRASGEADTQYF.

V is TRBV7-3 and J is TRBJ2-3; tentatively, D is TRBD2 (7 bases). Between the trimmed V and J ends, which lost 5 bases and 3 bases, there was a span of 12 bases. Germline V gene lookup returns CDR1 SGHTA and CDR2 FQGTGA. The CDR3 totals 14 residues. The CDR3 reads CASSRGGATDTQYF. CDR3 bases: TGTGCCAGCAGCAGGGGGGGAGCGACAGATACGCAGTATTTT.

The rearrangement uses TRBV9 and TRBJ1-1; 8 bases line up with TRBD1. V lost 0 bases, J lost 0 bases, and 19 bases stayed unmatched. CDR1 and CDR2 from the germline V gene are SGDLS and YYNGEE. This CDR3 is 21 amino acids long. The CDR3 is CASSVESGSLGTGKMNTEAFF. The DNA for the CDR3 is TGTGCCAGCAGCGTAGAATCCGGTTCGTTAGGGACAGGTAAAATGAACACTGAAGCTTTCTTT.

The rearrangement links TRBV28 to TRBJ2-3, with TRBD1 as a possible D gene (6 bases). V was clipped by 3 bases and J by 10 bases, with 11 bases between them. The germline V gene encodes CDR1 MDHEN and CDR2 SYDVKM. The CDR3 length is 12 residues. CDR3 nucleotides: TGTGCCAGCAGTTTGAGGGGGAGTTCGCAGTATTTT. This codes for CASSLRGSSQYF.

The chain couples TRBV19 to TRBJ2-7; TRBD2 aligns across 11 bases. This CDR3 region has 12 residues. V shed 9 bases and J 3 bases; nucleotides not matched to a gene: 1. Germline V CDR1 and CDR2: LNHDA, SQIVND (reference sequence). The CDR3 protein is CASGTSGYEQYF. The CDR3, as DNA: TGTGCCAGCGGGACTAGCGGCTACGAGCAGTACTTC.

The table lists this clone with a few counts. The chain employs TRBV6-1 and TRBJ2-6; maybe TRBD2 (5 bases). Trimming stripped 0 bases from V and 2 bases from J, with 8 bases between. This CDR3 comprises 16 residues. Germline-derived CDR1 and CDR2 are MNHNS and SASEGT. The CDR3 bases are TGTGCCAGCAGTGAAGCGGGAGATCCTGGGGCCAACGTCCTGACTTTC. This encodes CASSEAGDPGANVLTF.

V is TRBV2 and J is TRBJ2-3; D gene unclear. V was trimmed by 5 bases and J by 6 bases, leaving 3 bases between them. The CDR3 runs 10 residues. Germline values: CDR1 SNHLY, CDR2 FYNNEI. CDR3 DNA: TGTGCCAGCAGTCTGGATACGCAGTATTTT. This codes for CASSLDTQYF.

The chain combines TRBV10-3 with TRBJ2-7; 12 bases are shared with TRBD1. Germline V CDR1 and CDR2: ENHRY, SYGVKD. The CDR3 spans 14 residues. The trim removed 10 bases at V and 6 bases at J, leaving 10 bases unmatched. The CDR3 loop is CANRPGTGGGEQYF. In nucleotides, the CDR3 is TGTGCCAACCGTCCGGGGACAGGGGGCGGCGAGCAGTACTTC.

The chain joins TRBV7-3 to TRBJ2-7; 12 nucleotides line up with TRBD1. Germline V gene data show CDR1 as SGHTA and CDR2 as FQGTGA. V lost 2 bases and J lost 5; bases outside the gene matches: 7. The CDR3 length is 16 residues. This CDR3 reads CASSLVPGQGANEQYF. The DNA for the CDR3 is TGTGCCAGCAGCTTAGTGCCGGGACAGGGGGCCAACGAGCAGTACTTC.

As DNA, the CDR3 is TGTGCCAGCAGTTATGCGGGTACCCTGAACACTGAAGCTTTCTTT. Translated: CASSYAGTLNTEAFF. This chain uses TRBV28 with TRBJ1-1; D not certain. Trimming took 4 bases from V and 0 from J, leaving 12 bases between them. CDR1 and CDR2 (germline): MDHEN, SYDVKM. The CDR3 covers 15 residues.

V gene TRBV28 combines with J gene TRBJ2-1, with 8 bases fitting TRBD2. V shed 6 bases, J shed 8 bases, and the junction held 12 bases outside the gene matches. Germline loops: CDR1 MDHEN, CDR2 SYDVKM. This CDR3 spans 15 amino acids. CDR3 DNA sequence: TGTGCCAGCAGCCCCCGAGGACTAGCCTTCTATGAGCAGTTCTTC. It translates to CASSPRGLAFYEQFF.

The chain has TRBV4-2 and TRBJ1-2; 9 nucleotides agree with TRBD1. This CDR3 has 15 residues. The V gene end was trimmed by 4 bases and the J gene end by 5 bases; junction bases not matched to a gene: 8. The germline V gene encodes CDR1 LGHNA and CDR2 YNFKEQ. The chain's CDR3 is CASSPPGTGLYGYTF. The CDR3 region has the DNA TGTGCCAGCAGCCCCCCCGGGACAGGGCTATATGGCTACACCTTC.

The V gene is TRBV2, the J gene TRBJ1-5; TRBD1 aligns across 9 bases. Germline CDR1 SNHLY, CDR2 FYNNEI. V lost 3 bases, J lost 1 base, and 4 bases stayed unmatched. This CDR3 region has 16 residues. The DNA of the CDR3 is TGTGCCAGCAGTGACGGGACAGGGATGAGCAATCAGCCCCAGCATTTT. This sequence encodes CASSDGTGMSNQPQHF.

This chain joins TRBV9 and TRBJ1-1; 7 bases align to TRBD1. This CDR3 spans 13 amino acids. The V and J ends lost 3 bases and 3 bases, in that order; junction bases with no gene match: 2. Germline V lookup: CDR1 SGDLS, CDR2 YYNGEE. The CDR3 DNA is TGTGCCAGCAGCGCGGGACAGTACACTGAAGCTTTCTTT. Amino acids: CASSAGQYTEAFF.

The CDR3 DNA reads as TGTGCCAGCAGTCACGGGGGGCTTGACTATGGCTACACCTTC. Protein product: CASSHGGLDYGYTF. The chain couples TRBV9 to TRBJ1-2; D may be TRBD1 (6 bases). CDR1 and CDR2 (germline): SGDLS, YYNGEE. V was trimmed by 5 bases and J by 3 bases, leaving 14 bases between them. The CDR3 runs to 14 residues.

A word on this clone: Sequence at one end of the junction differs from germline and may be a read error. The V call is TRBV7-7, the J call TRBJ2-2; the D gene is possibly TRBD2 (6 bases). The CDR3 runs to 14 residues. In germline, CDR1 is SSHAT, CDR2 FNYEAQ (reference sequence). CDR3 sequence: CASSPAGRPGELFF. The CDR3 DNA sequence: TGTGCTAGCAGCCCCGCGGGGCGTCCCGGGGAGCTGTTTTTT.

Comments on this clone: Other DNA sequences in this specimen translate into the identical CDR3. V usage is TRBV6-5 and J usage is TRBJ2-5; D is undetermined. CDR3 size: 12 residues. Deletions cut 6 bases from V and 5 bases from J, with 10 bases between. The germline gives CDR1 MNHEY, CDR2 SVGAGI. CDR3 residues: CASRSGRETQYF. The CDR3 DNA reads TGTGCCAGCAGGTCAGGTCGGGAGACCCAGTACTTC.

The chain combines TRBV29-1 with TRBJ2-7, with 8 nucleotides matching TRBD1. Germline values: CDR1 SQVTM, CDR2 ANQGSEA. The CDR3 consists of 13 residues. The trim removed 7 bases at V and 3 bases at J, leaving 8 bases unmatched. CDR3 region: CSGTGTGGYEQYF. CDR3 nucleotides: TGCAGCGGCACCGGGACAGGAGGCTACGAGCAGTACTTC.